Listed here are 26 T cell receptor delta chains from one sample, sequenced in a study of γδ T cells in repeated Plasmodium falciparum infection. Vgamma9/Vdelta2+ and Vdelta2-negative gammadelta T cells were flow-sorted from PBMC for bulk sequencing. TCRdb redid clone calling on the multiplex PCR reads using CATT. The sample has around 57,000 delta-chain clones, approximately 1.5% seen once. Sequencing input: gamma-delta T cells from blood. The receptor source for this set is a pool of human donors (malaria-infected and uninfected, not separated).

In its sample, this clone was seen a few times. TCRdb has a much larger clone's protein, which differs at residue 5 from the translation of this DNA, likely because of a read error; what is shown is the protein translated from the DNA. The V gene is TRDV1, the J gene TRDJ1; 10 bases map to TRDD3. Because TCRdb records no J gene, it was assigned here through a match of the DNA to germline. Per the germline V gene, CDR1 is TSWWSYY and CDR2 is QGS. The CDR3 runs 25 residues. The CDR3 DNA is TGTGCCCTTGGGGGCTCTCCTACAACGGAACCCCAACCCCGTACTGGGGGATTACCAACCGATAAACTCATCTTT. It is translated as CALGGSPTTEPQPRTGGLPTDKLIF.

This clone was observed a few times. The gene calls are TRDV1 and TRDJ1; perhaps TRDD2 as D (9 bases). V dropped 0 bases and J dropped 3 bases, with 35 bases sitting between them. This CDR3 region has 23 residues. CDR1 TSWWSYY and CDR2 QGS come from the germline V gene. In nucleotides, the CDR3 is TGTGCTCTTGGGGAACTGAGCACCTTCCTACCCTGGGGGACCCGGGAGGTTGCCGATAAACTCATCTTT. Translated, it gives CALGELSTFLPWGTREVADKLIF.

Turning to this clone: A far larger clone is a single base away, which makes a read error likely. This CDR3 is also generated by other DNA sequences in the sample. The chain uses TRDV1 and TRDJ2; perhaps TRDD2 as D (5 bases). The CDR3 is 20 amino acids. Germline CDR1 is TSWWSYY and CDR2 is QGS. The CDR3 loop is CALGELWPTLPGTLTAQLFF. CDR3 sequence (DNA): TGTGCTCTTGGGGAACTTTGGCCTACTCTCCCCGGGACTTTGACAGCACAACTCTTCTTC.

At least ten counts were recorded for this clone. TCRdb shows a much larger clone's protein in place of this DNA's translation, and the two differ at residue 7, likely through a read error; the protein shown is translated from the DNA. This chain connects TRDV2 to TRDJ1; possible D gene TRDD3, 6 bases. Matching the DNA to germline supplied the J gene, which TCRdb does not give. Germline-derived CDR1 and CDR2 are GEAIGNYY and EKD. Trimming pared 1 base from V and 0 bases from J, leaving 23 bases between. The CDR3 runs 19 residues. CDR3: CACDTGPYTGLLYTDKLIF. For the CDR3, the DNA is TGTGCCTGTGACACGGGACCCTACACTGGGCTACTTTACACCGATAAACTCATCTTT.

A J gene of TRDJ1 was called, though the V gene was not; whether TRDD3, the table's D call, matches the DNA was not checked. The CDR3 sequence is 15 residues long. The CDR3 DNA reads TGCTCTGGGGAAGTACCCGCCTATACCACCGATAAGCTCATCTTT. Amino acid sequence: CSGEVPAYTTDKLIF.

Turning to this clone: The mismatch at residue 13 between this DNA's translation and the TCRdb protein of a much larger clone likely reflects a read error; the protein shown is translated from the DNA. The V gene call reads TRDV1; no J gene was called; TRDD3 is taken as the D call from the table, unchecked against the DNA. Germline assignment: CDR1 TSWWSYY and CDR2 QGS. The CDR3 covers 17 residues. The CDR3 protein is CALGEVTVLVFTGKVIF. The CDR3 nucleotides are TGTGCTCTTGGGGAAGTTACCGTACTGGTTTTCACCGGTAAAGTCATCTTT.

This clone was seen a handful of times. TCRdb has a much larger clone's protein, which differs at residue 15 from the translation of this DNA, likely because of a read error; what is shown is the protein translated from the DNA. This sample includes further DNA sequences coding for the same CDR3. The J gene is TRDJ1, the V gene TRDV1; 10 bases map to TRDD3. Germline CDR1 is TSWWSYY and CDR2 is QGS. CDR3 length: 21 residues. The junction had 24 bases not matched to a gene; V was cut back by 3 bases and J by 5 bases. CDR3 loop: CALGDTRGYWGITREDDKLIF. CDR3 in DNA: TGTGCTCTTGGGGATACTAGGGGGTACTGGGGGATCACGCGGGAGGATGATAAACTCATCTTT.

In its sample, this clone was seen a few times. A far larger clone is a single base away, which makes a read error likely. The sample holds other DNA sequences that translate to the same CDR3. The V gene is TRDV1, the J gene TRDJ1; the D call may be TRDD2 or TRDD3 (5 bases each). The J gene is not listed in TCRdb, so it was assigned here from a DNA match to germline. The germline V gene encodes CDR1 TSWWSYY and CDR2 QGS. The CDR3 length is 18 residues. V gave up 3 bases and J gave up 3 bases, with 23 bases separating them. Here the CDR3 DNA reads TGTGCTCTTGGGGACCACCTACGTATTACTGGTACGGCCGATAAACTCATCTTT. It encodes CALGDHLRITGTADKLIF.

This clone occurred many times. The chain carries TRDV3 and TRDJ1; TRDD3 matches at 10 bases. Per germline, CDR1 TVYSNPD and CDR2 GDNSRS (reference sequence). The CDR3 extends over 15 amino acids. Losses at the gene ends were 0 bases for V and 10 bases for J; bases not matched to a gene: 14. The CDR3 region is CAFSWSYWGINRLIF. The CDR3 DNA reads as TGTGCCTTTAGTTGGTCGTACTGGGGGATTAATCGACTCATCTTT.

Concerning this clone itself: TCRdb lists the protein of a much larger clone for this DNA, which differs at residue 19, so this is likely a read error; the protein given here is translated from the DNA itself. No J gene was called, and the V gene is TRDV1; the table's TRDD3 call for D was not verified on the DNA. Germline V gives CDR1 TSWWSYY, CDR2 QGS. The CDR3 is made up of 21 amino acids. CDR3 sequence reads: CALGDRTKFLRPGYSPDKPIF. In nucleotides, the CDR3 is TGTGCTCTTGGGGACCGTACTAAATTCCTACGTCCGGGATACAGTCCCGATAAACCCATCTTT.

A note on this clone: The TCRdb record carries a much larger clone's protein, which differs from this DNA's translation at residue 9; a read error is the likely cause, and the protein listed here is the DNA translation. The rearrangement uses TRDV1 and TRDJ1, with 9 bases lining up with TRDD3. Here the J gene was assigned by germline matching of the DNA, as TCRdb has none. Germline V gene data show CDR1 as TSWWSYY and CDR2 as QGS. The length of the CDR3 is 18 residues. After removal of 5 bases from V and 0 bases from J, the junction contained 13 bases not matched to a gene. CDR3 DNA: TGTGCTCTTGGGACCCCTGGGGGATGCGCATTTCACACCGATAAACTCATCTTT. Translated: CALGTPGGCAFHTDKLIF.

Points on this clone: The translation of this DNA and the TCRdb protein of a much larger clone differ at residue 20, probably owing to a read error; the protein shown here is translated from the DNA. The J gene is TRDJ1, the V gene TRDV1, with D possibly matching TRDD2 (6 bases). The CDR3 covers 22 residues. Germline V CDR1 and CDR2: TSWWSYY, QGS. CDR3 sequence (DNA): TGTGCTCTCGGGAAGACCCCATTCTTCCTCACCAATTTAGCGTCTCCAACCGATAAACACATCTTT. The encoded protein is CALGKTPFFLTNLASPTDKHIF.

Ten or more counts support this clone. A far larger clone differs by one base, so this is likely a read error. Other DNA sequences in this specimen translate into the identical CDR3. The CDR3 loop reads CALGERTLGDYTDKLIF. In DNA form, the CDR3 reads TGTGCTCTTGGTGAAAGAACTTTGGGGGATTACACCGATAAACTCATCTTT. The gene calls are TRDV1 and TRDJ1, with TRDD3 matching over 8 bases. With V trimmed by 6 bases and J by 0 bases, 12 bases remained unmatched. The germline V gene encodes CDR1 TSWWSYY and CDR2 QGS. This CDR3 comprises 17 residues.

This clone was counted ten times or more. The chain joins TRDV1 to TRDJ1; D perhaps matches TRDD3 (5 bases). The CDR3 is 14 residues long. The V and J ends lost 0 bases and 4 bases respectively, with 9 bases between them. The germline V gene encodes CDR1 TSWWSYY and CDR2 QGS. The CDR3: CALGELMGFDKLIF. Here the CDR3 DNA reads TGTGCTCTTGGGGAACTAATGGGATTCGATAAACTCATCTTT.

On this clone itself: TCRdb lists the protein of a much larger clone for this DNA, which differs at residue 10, so this is likely a read error; the protein given here is translated from the DNA itself. The gene calls are TRDV1 and TRDJ1, with unresolved D. Germline CDR1 reads TSWWSYY; CDR2 reads QGS. CDR3 length: 19 residues. V shed 3 bases and J shed 0 bases, with 23 bases lying between them. CDR3 nucleotides: TGTGCTCTTGGGGAGCCTAGTAGTCTGGTGGTCCACCACACCGATAAACTCATCTTT. This encodes CALGEPSSLVVHHTDKLIF.

This clone was seen a few times. TCRdb's listed protein matches a much larger clone and diverges from this DNA's translation at residue 19, likely through a read error; the protein shown comes from the DNA. The V gene is given as TRDV1, and no J gene call is available; the D call of TRDD3 is as the table states it, not checked on the DNA. Germline V gives CDR1 TSWWSYY, CDR2 QGS. CDR3 length: 21 residues. This CDR3 is CALGEKRRCSGGYEGTYKFIF. The CDR3 DNA is TGTGCTCTTGGGGAAAAACGGCGTTGTTCTGGGGGATATGAAGGAACTTATAAATTCATCTTT.

This clone was recorded many times. It differs at one base from a far larger clone, so likely a read error. The chain combines TRDV1 with TRDJ1; 9 bases are shared with TRDD3. Per germline, CDR1 TSWWSYY and CDR2 QGS. CDR3 length: 19 residues. This CDR3 reads CAIGERITRGIPPTDKLIF. The CDR3 nucleotides read TGTGCTATTGGGGAAAGGATCACTAGGGGGATACCGCCCACCGATAAACTCATCTTT.

Ten or more counts support this clone. TCRdb attributes to this sequence the protein of a much larger clone, which differs from the DNA translation at residue 7; a read error is likely, and the protein displayed is translated from the DNA. The genes are TRDV2 and TRDJ1; D remains ambiguous. There are 16 residues in the CDR3. CDR1 and CDR2 from the germline V gene are GEAIGNYY and EKD. The ends were cut back, 4 bases at V and 8 bases at J, with 25 bases in the middle. CDR3 region: CACEDTTVGQIYKLIF. DNA for the CDR3: TGTGCCTGTGAGGACACTACAGTGGGACAGATATACAAACTCATCTTT.

This clone has only a few counts. TCRdb lists the protein of a much larger clone for this DNA, which differs at residue 16, so this is likely a read error; the protein given here is translated from the DNA itself. V gene TRDV1 combines with J gene TRDJ1, with 11 bases that match TRDD3. Germline-derived CDR1 and CDR2 are TSWWSYY and QGS. V dropped 2 bases and J dropped 4; count of bases not matched to a gene: 30. CDR3 length equals 24 residues. The CDR3 spells CALGELKSPPWGGGYVLLGDKLIF. DNA of the CDR3: TGTGCTCTTGGGGAATTAAAAAGTCCTCCCTGGGGTGGGGGATACGTCTTGTTGGGCGATAAACTCATCTTT.

This clone appeared a few times. TCRdb records a much larger clone's protein for this DNA, with a difference at residue 14 that likely arises from a read error; the protein given is the translation of the DNA. J is TRDJ1 and V is TRDV3; 9 bases align to TRDD2. The J gene is not listed in TCRdb, so it was assigned here from a DNA match to germline. Germline CDR1 and CDR2: TVYSNPD and GDNSRS (reference sequence). This CDR3 is built from 19 residues. J gave up 4 bases and V 5 bases, and 26 bases lay outside the gene matches. Here the CDR3 DNA reads TGTGCCCGTACCTTCCTACGTACTGGGGTGTTAGGGTACATCGATAAACTCATCTTT. This encodes CARTFLRTGVLGYIDKLIF.

A remark on this clone: A far larger clone is one base from this, pointing to a likely read error. Other DNA sequences in the sample encode the same CDR3. The chain employs TRDV1 and TRDJ1; 10 nucleotides match TRDD3. TCRdb gives no J gene; it was assigned here by matching the DNA to germline. Unmatched junction bases numbered 13, after V lost 0 bases and J lost 0 bases. The CDR3 is 20 amino acids. Germline loops: CDR1 TSWWSYY, CDR2 QGS. CDR3 sequence: CALGELGLFTGGYDTDKLIF. CDR3 DNA sequence: TGTGCTCTTGGGGAACTAGGTCTCTTTACCGGGGGATACGACACCGATAAACTCATCTTT.

This clone was recorded a few times. TCRdb's entry gives the protein of a much larger clone, which mismatches this DNA's translation at residue 10, likely from a read error; the protein reported here is translated from the DNA. V usage is TRDV1 and J usage is TRDJ1; 13 bases are a match to TRDD3. TCRdb does not report a J gene; here it was assigned by matching the DNA to germline references. J lost 0 bases, V lost 0 bases, and 16 bases had no gene match. CDR3 length equals 22 residues. The germline V gene encodes CDR1 TSWWSYY and CDR2 QGS. The CDR3 nucleotides are TGTGCTCTTGGGGAACTGGGATCAAGTCATACTGGGGGATACGTCGACACCGATAAACTCATCTTT. Amino acids: CALGELGSSHTGGYVDTDKLIF.

This clone was counted at least ten times. The CDR3 coding sequence is TGTGCTCTTGGGGAGCTCCCTCCTTCCTACGATAAACTCATCTTT. It yields the protein CALGELPPSYDKLIF. The chain is built from TRDV1 and TRDJ1; TRDD2 agrees at 8 bases. Losses at the gene ends were 3 bases for V and 4 bases for J; bases not matched to a gene: 7. Germline CDR1 reads TSWWSYY; CDR2 reads QGS. This CDR3 is built from 15 residues.

Concerning this clone: TCRdb pairs this DNA with a much larger clone's protein that differs at residue 5, likely a read error; the protein shown was translated from the DNA. The rearrangement uses TRDV1 and TRDJ1, with D unclear. The CDR3 is made up of 14 amino acids. The V and J ends lost 4 bases and 4 bases respectively, with 13 bases between them. Germline V gene lookup returns CDR1 TSWWSYY and CDR2 QGS. CDR3 amino acids: CALGGRRKYDKLIF. The CDR3 nucleotides are TGTGCTCTTGGGGGACGGCGTAAGTACGATAAACTCATCTTT.

This clone was detected only a few times. It is likely a read error: a sequence one base away is far more abundant. The sample has other DNA sequences that encode this CDR3 too. The chain employs TRDV1 and TRDJ1; 10 bases align to TRDD3. TCRdb offers no J gene call, so here the DNA was matched to germline to obtain one. The CDR3 extends over 21 amino acids. The V gene end was trimmed by 1 base and the J gene end by 0 bases; junction bases not matched to a gene: 17. Germline CDR1 TSWWSYY, CDR2 QGS. For the CDR3, the DNA is TGTGCTCTTGGGGAACAATCCGGGTACTGGGGGATCTCCTCAGACACCGATAAACTCATCTTT. It encodes CALGEQSGYWGISSDTDKLIF.

This clone was detected a few times. The protein in TCRdb stems from a much larger clone and differs at residue 6 from this DNA's translation, likely a read error; here the protein is translated from the DNA. The chain has TRDV1 and TRDJ2; D gene uncertain. The J gene, absent from TCRdb, was called here by matching the DNA to germline. This CDR3 contains 20 residues. V was cut by 1 base and J by 0 bases, with 21 bases left in between. From germline, CDR1 is TSWWSYY and CDR2 QGS. CDR3 region: CALGEPGLSLLRALTAQLFF. In nucleotides, the CDR3 is TGTGCTCTTGGGGAACCTGGCCTCAGCCTCCTCAGGGCTTTGACAGCACAACTCTTCTTT.